This T cell receptor (beta chain) emerged from a study of blood T cell repertoires in COVID-19. Study details: The United States, Italy and Spain provided the acute and convalescent COVID-19 samples.

The CDR3 contains 14 residues. V was pared by 2 bases and J by 5 bases, with 9 bases between. The V gene's germline CDR1 is SGHTA and CDR2 FQGTGA. Authors' analysis steps: The authors estimated nucleated cell counts from reference gene primer amplification. Clones were sequenced by immunoSEQ multiplex PCR, and TCRdb holds only the in-frame ones, with some missing. Clonal size and the V and J genes are those of that table, whereas D and trimming came from the DNA. The table lists some 240,000 clones, around 81% of them singletons. Recruitment covered about 26 US areas and drew participants whose ages spanned roughly 18 to 95 years.

Material for sequencing was PBMCs or T cells enriched from blood (not recorded which). The V and J genes are TRBV7-3 and TRBJ2-2; the D is unclear. The sequence came from a middle-aged man who had recovered from COVID-19. The CDR3 DNA follows: TGTGCCAGCAGCTTATTTTACAGTACCGGGGAGCTGTTTTTT. Residues: CASSLFYSTGELFF.